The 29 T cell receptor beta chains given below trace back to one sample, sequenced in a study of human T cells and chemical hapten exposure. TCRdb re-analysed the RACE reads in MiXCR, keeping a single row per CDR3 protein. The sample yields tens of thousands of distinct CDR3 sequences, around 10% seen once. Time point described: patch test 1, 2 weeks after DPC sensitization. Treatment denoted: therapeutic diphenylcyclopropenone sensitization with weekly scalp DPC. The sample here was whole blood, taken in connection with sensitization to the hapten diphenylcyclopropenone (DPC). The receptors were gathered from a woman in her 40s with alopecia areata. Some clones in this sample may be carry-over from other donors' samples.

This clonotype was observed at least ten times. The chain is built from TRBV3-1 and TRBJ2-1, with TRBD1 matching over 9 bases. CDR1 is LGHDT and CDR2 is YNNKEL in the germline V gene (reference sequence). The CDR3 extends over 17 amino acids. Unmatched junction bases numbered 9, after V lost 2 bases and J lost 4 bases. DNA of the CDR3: TGTGCCAGCAGCCAACCCGCAGCGGGGACAGGGTACAATGAGCAGTTCTTC. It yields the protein CASSQPAAGTGYNEQFF.

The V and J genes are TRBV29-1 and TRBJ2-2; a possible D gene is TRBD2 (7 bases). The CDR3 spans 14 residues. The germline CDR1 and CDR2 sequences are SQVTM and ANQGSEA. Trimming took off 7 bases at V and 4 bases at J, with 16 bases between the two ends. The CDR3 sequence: CSAKHGGPTGELFF. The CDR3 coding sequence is TGCAGCGCCAAACACGGGGGGCCCACCGGGGAGCTGTTTTTT.

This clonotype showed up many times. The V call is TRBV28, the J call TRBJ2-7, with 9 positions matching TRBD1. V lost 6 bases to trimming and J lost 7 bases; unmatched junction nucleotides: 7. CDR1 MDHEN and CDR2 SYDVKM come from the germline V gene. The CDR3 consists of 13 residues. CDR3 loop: CASRGQGFREQYF. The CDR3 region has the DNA TGTGCCAGCAGAGGACAGGGGTTCAGGGAGCAGTACTTC.

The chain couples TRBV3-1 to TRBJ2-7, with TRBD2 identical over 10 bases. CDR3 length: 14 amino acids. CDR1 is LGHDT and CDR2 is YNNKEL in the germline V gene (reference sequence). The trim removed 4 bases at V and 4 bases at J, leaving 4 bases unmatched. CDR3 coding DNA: TGTGCCAGCAGCCCCCGGACTAGCGGTTACGAGCAGTACTTC. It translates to CASSPRTSGYEQYF.

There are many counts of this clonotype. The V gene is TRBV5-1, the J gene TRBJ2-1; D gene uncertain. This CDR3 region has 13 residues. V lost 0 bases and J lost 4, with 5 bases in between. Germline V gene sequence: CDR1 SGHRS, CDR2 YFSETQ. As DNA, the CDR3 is TGCGCCAGCAGCTTGGGAGGATACAATGAGCAGTTCTTC. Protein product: CASSLGGYNEQFF.

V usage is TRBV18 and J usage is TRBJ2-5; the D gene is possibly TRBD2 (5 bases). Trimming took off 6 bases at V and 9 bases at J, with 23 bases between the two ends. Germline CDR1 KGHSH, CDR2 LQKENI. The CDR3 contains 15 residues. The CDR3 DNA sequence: TGTGCCAGCTCGCTCGATACGGGATCCCCGGAGGCCCAGTACTTC. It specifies CASSLDTGSPEAQYF.

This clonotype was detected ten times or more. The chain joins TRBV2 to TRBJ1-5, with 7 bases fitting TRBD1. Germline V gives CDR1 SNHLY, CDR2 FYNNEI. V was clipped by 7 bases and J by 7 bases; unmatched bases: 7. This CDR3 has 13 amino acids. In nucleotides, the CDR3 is TGTGCCAGCACCCAGGGGGTCGGGCAGCCCCAGCATTTT. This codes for CASTQGVGQPQHF.

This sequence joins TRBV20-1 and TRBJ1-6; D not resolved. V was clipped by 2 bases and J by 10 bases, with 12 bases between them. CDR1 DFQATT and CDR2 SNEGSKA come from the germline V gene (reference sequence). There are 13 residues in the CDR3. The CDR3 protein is CSARNWSGSPLHF. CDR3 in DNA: TGCAGTGCTAGAAATTGGTCCGGCTCACCCCTCCACTTT.

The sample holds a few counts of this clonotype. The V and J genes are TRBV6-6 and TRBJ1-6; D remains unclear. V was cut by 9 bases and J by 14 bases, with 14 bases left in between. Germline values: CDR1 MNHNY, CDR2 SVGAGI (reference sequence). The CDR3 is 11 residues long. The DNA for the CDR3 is TGTGCCAGTATAAATTCTGGGGCCCTCCACTTT. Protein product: CASINSGALHF.

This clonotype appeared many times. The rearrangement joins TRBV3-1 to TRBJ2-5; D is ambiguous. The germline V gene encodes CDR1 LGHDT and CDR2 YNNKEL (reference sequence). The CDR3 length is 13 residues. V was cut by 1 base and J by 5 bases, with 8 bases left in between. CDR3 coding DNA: TGTGCCAGCAGCCAAGTAGGGTTCGAGACCCAGTACTTC. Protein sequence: CASSQVGFETQYF.

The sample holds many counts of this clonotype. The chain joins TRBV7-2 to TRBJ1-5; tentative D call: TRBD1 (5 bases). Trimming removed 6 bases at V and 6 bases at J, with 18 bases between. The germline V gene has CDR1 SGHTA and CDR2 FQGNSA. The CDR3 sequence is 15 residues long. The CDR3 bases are TGTGCCAGCAGGACAAAGGGTCAGGGAGGTCAGCCCCAGCATTTT. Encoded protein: CASRTKGQGGQPQHF.

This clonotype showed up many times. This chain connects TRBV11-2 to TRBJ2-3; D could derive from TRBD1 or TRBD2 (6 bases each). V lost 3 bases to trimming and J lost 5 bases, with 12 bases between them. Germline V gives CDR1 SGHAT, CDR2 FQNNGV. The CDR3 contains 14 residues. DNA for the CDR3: TGTGCCAGCAGCTTTGGGGGGCCGAGAGATACGCAGTATTTT. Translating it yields CASSFGGPRDTQYF.

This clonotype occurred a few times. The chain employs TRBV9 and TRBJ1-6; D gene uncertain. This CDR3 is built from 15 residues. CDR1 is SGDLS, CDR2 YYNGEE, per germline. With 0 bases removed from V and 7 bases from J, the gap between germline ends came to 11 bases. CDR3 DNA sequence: TGTGCCAGCAGCGTAGGGATGAGGTCCAATTCACCCCTCCACTTT. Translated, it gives CASSVGMRSNSPLHF.

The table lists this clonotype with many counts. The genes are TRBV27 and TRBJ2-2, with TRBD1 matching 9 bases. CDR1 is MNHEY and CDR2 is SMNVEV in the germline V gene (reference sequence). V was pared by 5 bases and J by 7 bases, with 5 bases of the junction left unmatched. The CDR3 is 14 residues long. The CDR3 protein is CASSPGQGIGELFF. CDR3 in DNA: TGTGCCAGCAGTCCGGGACAGGGAATCGGGGAGCTGTTTTTT.

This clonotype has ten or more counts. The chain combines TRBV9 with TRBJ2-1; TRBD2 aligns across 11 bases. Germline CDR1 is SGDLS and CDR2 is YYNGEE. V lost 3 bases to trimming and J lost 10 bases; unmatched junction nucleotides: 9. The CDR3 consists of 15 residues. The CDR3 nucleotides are TGTGCCAGCAGCGCGTCGGGACTAGCGGACCTAGAGCAGTTCTTC. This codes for CASSASGLADLEQFF. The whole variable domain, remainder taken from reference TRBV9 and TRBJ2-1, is DSGVTQTPKHLITATGQRVTLRCSPRSGDLSVYWYQQSLDQGLQFLIQYYNGEERAKGNILERFSAQQFPDLHSELNLSSLELGDSALYFCASSASGLADLEQFFGPGTRLTVL.

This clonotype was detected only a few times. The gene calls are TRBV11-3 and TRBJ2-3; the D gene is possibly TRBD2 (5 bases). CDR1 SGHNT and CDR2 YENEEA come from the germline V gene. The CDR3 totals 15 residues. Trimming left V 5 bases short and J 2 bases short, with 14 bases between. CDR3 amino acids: CASSPNSRATDTQYF. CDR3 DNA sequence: TGTGCCAGCAGCCCCAATTCGAGGGCCACAGATACGCAGTATTTT.

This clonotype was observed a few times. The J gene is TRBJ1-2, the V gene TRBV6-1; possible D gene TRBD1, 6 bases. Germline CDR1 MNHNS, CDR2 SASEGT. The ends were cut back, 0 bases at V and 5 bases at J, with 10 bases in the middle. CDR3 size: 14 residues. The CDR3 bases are TGTGCCAGCAGTGAAGCGCCAGGGGTTTATGGCTACACCTTC. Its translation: CASSEAPGVYGYTF.

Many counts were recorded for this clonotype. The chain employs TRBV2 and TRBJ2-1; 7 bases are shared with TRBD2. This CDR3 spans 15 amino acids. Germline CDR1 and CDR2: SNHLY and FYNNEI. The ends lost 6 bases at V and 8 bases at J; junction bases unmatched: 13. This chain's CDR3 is CASSVTGGGPDEQFF. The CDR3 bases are TGTGCCAGCAGCGTTACCGGGGGAGGGCCAGATGAGCAGTTCTTC.

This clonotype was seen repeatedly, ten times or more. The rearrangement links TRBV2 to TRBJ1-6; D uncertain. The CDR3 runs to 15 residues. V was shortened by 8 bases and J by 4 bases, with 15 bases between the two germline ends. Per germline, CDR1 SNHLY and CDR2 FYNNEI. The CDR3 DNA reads TGTGCCAGCGGAACGGCAGGTTTATATAATTCACCCCTCCACTTT. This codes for CASGTAGLYNSPLHF.

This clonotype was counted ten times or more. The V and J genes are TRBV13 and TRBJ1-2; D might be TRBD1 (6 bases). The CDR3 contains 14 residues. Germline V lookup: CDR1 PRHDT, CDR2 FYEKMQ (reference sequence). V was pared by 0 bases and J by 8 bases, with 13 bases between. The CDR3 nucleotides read TGTGCCAGCAGCTTAGGCGGACAGTCTAGAGGCTACACCTTC. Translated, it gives CASSLGGQSRGYTF.

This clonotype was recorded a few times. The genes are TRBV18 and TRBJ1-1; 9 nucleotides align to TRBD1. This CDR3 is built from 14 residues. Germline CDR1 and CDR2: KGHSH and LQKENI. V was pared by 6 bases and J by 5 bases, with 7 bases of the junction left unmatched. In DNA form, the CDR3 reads TGTGCCAGCTCGGACTTGACAGGGGGGACTGAAGCTTTCTTT. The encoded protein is CASSDLTGGTEAFF.

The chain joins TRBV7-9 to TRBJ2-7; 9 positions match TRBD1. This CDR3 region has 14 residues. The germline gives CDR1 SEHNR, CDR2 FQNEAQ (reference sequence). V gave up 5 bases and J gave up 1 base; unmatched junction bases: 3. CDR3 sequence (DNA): TGTGCCAGCAGCGTTGGGACAGGGTCCTACGAGCAGTACTTC. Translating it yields CASSVGTGSYEQYF. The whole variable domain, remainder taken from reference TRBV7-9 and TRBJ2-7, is DTGVSQNPRHKITKRGQNVTFRCDPISEHNRLYWYRQTLGQGPEFLTYFQNEAQLEKSRLLSDRFSAERPKGSFSTLEIQRTEQGDSAMYLCASSVGTGSYEQYFGPGTRLTVT.

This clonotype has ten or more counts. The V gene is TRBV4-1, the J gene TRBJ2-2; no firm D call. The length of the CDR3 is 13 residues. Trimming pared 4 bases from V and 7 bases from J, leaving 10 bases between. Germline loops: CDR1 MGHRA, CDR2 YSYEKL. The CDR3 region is CASSPSRLGELFF. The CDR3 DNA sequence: TGCGCCAGCAGCCCCAGCAGGCTCGGGGAGCTGTTTTTT.

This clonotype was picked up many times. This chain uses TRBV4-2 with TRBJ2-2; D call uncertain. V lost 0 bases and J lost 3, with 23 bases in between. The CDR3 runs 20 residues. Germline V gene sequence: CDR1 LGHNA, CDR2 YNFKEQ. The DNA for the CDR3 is TGTGCCAGCAGCCAAGAGAAAACCTTTGCGACACCTACGCACACCGGGGAGCTGTTTTTT. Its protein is CASSQEKTFATPTHTGELFF.

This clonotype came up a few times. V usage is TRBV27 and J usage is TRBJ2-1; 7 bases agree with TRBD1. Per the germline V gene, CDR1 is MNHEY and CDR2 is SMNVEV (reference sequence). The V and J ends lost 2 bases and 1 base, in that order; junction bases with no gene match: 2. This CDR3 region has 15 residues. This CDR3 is CASSLPGGSYNEQFF. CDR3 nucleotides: TGTGCCAGCAGTTTACCAGGGGGATCCTACAATGAGCAGTTCTTC.

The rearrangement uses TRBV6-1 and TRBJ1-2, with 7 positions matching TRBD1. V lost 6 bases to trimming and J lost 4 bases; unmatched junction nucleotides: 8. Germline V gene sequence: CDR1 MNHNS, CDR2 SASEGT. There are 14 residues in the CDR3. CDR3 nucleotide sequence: TGTGCCAGCAGATCATCTGGGACAGCCTATGGCTACACCTTC. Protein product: CASRSSGTAYGYTF.

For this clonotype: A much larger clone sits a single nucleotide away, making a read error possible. The CDR3, as DNA: TGCAGCGTTTGGAACACTGAAGCTTTCTTT. Its translation is CSVWNTEAFF. The genes are TRBV29-1 and TRBJ1-1; D call uncertain. The CDR3 is 10 amino acids. CDR1 is SQVTM and CDR2 is ANQGSEA in the germline V gene. Trimming left V 5 bases short and J 1 base short, with 2 bases between.

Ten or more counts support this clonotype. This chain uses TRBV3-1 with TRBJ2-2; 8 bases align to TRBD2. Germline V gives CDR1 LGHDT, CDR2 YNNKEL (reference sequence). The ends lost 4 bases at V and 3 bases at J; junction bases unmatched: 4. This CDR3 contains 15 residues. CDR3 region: CASSLRGADTGELFF. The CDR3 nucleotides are TGTGCCAGCAGCCTGCGGGGGGCGGACACCGGGGAGCTGTTTTTT.

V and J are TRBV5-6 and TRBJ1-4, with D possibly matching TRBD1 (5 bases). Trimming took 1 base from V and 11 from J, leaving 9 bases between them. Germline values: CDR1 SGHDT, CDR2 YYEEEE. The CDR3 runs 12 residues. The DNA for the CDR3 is TGTGCCAGCAGCTTGTTGGGACTGAAACTGTTTTTT. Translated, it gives CASSLLGLKLFF.